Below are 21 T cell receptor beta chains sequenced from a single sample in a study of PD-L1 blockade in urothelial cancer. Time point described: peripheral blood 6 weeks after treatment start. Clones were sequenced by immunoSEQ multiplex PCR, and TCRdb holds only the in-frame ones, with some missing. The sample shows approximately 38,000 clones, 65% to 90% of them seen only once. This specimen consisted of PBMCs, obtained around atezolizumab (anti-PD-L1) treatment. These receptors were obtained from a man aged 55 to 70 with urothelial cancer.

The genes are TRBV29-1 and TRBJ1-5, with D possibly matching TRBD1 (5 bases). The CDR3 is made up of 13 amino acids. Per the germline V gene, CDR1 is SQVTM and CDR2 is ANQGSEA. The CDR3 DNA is TGCAGTACCAGCCAAGGGGACAATCAGCCCCAGCATTTT. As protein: CSTSQGDNQPQHF.

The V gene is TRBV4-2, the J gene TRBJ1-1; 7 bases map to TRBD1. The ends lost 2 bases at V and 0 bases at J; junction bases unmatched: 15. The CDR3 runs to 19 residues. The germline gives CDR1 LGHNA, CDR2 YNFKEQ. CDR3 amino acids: CASSQINGQAEGMNTEAFF. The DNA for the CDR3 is TGTGCCAGCAGCCAAATCAACGGACAGGCCGAAGGCATGAACACTGAAGCTTTCTTT.

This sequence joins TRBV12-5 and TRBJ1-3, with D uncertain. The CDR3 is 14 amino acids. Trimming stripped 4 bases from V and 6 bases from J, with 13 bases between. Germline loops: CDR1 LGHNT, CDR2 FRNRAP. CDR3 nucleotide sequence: TGTGCTAGTGGTTCCCGGACTAAACCAAACACCATATATTTT. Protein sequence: CASGSRTKPNTIYF. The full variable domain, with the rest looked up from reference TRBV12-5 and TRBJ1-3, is DARVTQTPRHKVTEMGQEVTMRCQPILGHNTVFWYRQTMMQGLELLAYFRNRAPLDDSGMPKDRFSAEMPDATLATLKIQPSEPRDSAVYFCASGSRTKPNTIYFGEGSWLTVV.

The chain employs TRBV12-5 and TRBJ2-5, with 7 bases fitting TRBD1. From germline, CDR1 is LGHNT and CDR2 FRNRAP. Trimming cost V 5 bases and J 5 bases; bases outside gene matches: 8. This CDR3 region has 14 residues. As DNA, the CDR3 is TGTGCTAGTGGTCGACAGGGTGACTGGGAGACCCAGTACTTC. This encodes CASGRQGDWETQYF.

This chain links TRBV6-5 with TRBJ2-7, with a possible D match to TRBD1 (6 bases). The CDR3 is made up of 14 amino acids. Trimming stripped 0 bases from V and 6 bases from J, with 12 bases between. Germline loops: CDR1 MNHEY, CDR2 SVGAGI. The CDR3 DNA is TGTGCCAGCAGTTACTCGGGGGCGAGCAGCGAGCAGTACTTC. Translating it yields CASSYSGASSEQYF.

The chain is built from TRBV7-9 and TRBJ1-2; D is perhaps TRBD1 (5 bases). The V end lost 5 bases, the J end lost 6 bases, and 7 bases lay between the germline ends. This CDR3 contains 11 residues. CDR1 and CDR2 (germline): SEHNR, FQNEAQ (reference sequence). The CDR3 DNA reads TGTGCCAGCAGCACCAGGGATGGCTACACCTTC. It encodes CASSTRDGYTF.

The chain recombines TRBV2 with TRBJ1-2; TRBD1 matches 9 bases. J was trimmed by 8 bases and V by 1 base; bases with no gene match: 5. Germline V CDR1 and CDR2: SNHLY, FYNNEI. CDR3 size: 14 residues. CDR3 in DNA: TGTGCCAGCAGTGAAGTTTGGGACAGGGACGGCTACACCTTC. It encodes CASSEVWDRDGYTF.

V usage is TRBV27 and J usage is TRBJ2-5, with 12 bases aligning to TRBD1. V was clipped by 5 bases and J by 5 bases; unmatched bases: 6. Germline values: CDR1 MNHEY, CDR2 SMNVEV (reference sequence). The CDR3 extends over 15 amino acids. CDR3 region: CASSQGTGGAETQYF. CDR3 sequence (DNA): TGTGCCAGCAGTCAGGGGACAGGGGGCGCCGAGACCCAGTACTTC.

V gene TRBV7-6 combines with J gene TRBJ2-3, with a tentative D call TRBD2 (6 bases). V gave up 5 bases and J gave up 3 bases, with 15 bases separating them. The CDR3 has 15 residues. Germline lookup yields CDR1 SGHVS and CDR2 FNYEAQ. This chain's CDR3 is CASSRKTGGTDTQYF. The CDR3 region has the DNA TGTGCCAGCAGCCGAAAAACCGGGGGAACAGATACGCAGTATTTT.

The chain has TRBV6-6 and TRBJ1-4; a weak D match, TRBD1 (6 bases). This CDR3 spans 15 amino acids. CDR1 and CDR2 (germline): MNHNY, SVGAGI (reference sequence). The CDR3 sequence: CAGGQAIGGGEKLFF. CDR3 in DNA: TGTGCGGGGGGGCAGGCCATCGGCGGGGGTGAAAAACTGTTTTTT.

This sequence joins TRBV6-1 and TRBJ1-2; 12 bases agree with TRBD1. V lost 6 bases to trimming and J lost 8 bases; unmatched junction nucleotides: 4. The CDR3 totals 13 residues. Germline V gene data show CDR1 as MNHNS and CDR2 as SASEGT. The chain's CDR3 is CASRGQGARGYTF. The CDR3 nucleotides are TGTGCCAGCAGGGGACAGGGGGCGAGGGGCTACACCTTC.

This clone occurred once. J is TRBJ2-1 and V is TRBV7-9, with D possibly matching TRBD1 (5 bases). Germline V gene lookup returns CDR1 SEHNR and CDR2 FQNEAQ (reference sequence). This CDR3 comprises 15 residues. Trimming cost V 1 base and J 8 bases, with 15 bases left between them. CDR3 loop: CASSLGTTKRDEQFF. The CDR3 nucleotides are TGTGCCAGCAGCTTAGGGACAACTAAGCGCGATGAGCAGTTCTTC.

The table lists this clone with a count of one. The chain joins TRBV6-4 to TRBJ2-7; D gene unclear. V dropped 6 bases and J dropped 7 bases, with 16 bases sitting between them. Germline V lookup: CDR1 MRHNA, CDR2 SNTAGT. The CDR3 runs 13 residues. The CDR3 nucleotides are TGTGCCAGCAGCCCCCGGGTCCCATCTGAGCAGTACTTC. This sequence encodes CASSPRVPSEQYF.

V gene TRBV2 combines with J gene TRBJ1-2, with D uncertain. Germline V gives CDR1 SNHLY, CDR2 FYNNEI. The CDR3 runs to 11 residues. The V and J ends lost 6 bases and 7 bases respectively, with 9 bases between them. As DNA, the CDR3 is TGTGCCAGCAGGCAAGGACTTGGCTACACCTTC. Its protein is CASRQGLGYTF.

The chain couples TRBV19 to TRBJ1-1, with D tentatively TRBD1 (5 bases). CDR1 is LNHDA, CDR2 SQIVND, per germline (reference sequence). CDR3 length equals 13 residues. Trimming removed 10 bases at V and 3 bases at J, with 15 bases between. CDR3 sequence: CATAPGGHTEAFF. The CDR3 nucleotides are TGTGCCACCGCCCCGGGGGGTCACACTGAAGCTTTCTTT.

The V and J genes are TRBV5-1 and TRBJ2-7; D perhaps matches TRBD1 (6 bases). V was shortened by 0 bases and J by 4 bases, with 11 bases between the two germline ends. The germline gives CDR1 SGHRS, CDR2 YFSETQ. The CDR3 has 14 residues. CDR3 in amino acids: CASSLEGQPYEQYF. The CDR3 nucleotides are TGCGCCAGCAGCTTGGAAGGACAGCCTTACGAGCAGTACTTC.

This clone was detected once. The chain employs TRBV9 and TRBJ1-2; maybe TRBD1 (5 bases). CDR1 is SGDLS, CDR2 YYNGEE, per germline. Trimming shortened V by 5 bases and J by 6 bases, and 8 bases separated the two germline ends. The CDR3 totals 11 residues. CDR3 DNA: TGTGCCAGCAGGGGGCCTAATGGCTACACCTTC. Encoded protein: CASRGPNGYTF.

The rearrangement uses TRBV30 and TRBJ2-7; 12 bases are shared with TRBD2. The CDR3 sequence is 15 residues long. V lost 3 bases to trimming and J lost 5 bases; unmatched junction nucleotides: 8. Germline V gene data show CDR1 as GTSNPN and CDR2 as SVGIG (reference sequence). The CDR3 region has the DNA TGTGCCTGGAGCCGACTAGCGGGAGTGCGAGACGAGCAGTACTTC. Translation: CAWSRLAGVRDEQYF.

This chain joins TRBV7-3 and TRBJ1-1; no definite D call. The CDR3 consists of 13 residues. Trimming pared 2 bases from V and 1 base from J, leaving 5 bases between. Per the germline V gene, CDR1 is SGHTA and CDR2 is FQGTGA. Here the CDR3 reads CASSLEANTEAFF. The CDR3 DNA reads TGTGCCAGCAGCTTAGAGGCGAACACTGAAGCTTTCTTT.

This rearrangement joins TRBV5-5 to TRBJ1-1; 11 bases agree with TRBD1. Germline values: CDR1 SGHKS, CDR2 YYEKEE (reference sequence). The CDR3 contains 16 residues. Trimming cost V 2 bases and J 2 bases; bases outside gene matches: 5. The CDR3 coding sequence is TGTGCCAGCAGCTTAGGACAGGGGGCTTTCAACACTGAAGCTTTCTTT. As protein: CASSLGQGAFNTEAFF.

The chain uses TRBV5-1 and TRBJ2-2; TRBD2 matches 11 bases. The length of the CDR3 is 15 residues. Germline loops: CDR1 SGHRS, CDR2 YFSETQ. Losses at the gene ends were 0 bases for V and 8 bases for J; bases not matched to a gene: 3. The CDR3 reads CASSLERLAGGELFF. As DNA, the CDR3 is TGCGCCAGCAGCTTGGAAAGACTAGCGGGGGGGGAGCTGTTTTTT.